Below are 23 T cell receptor beta chains sequenced from a single sample in a study of response to subunit inactivated influenza vaccine. Using its own MiXCR run on the RT-PCR reads, TCRdb lists one record per CDR3 protein. This sample has about 650,000 distinct CDR3 sequences, with approximately 15% found just once. Here the sequenced sample was PBMCs from blood, taken 11 to 12 days after vaccination. The receptors derive from a man aged 45-65 years who received an inactivated influenza vaccine.

This clonotype has only a few counts. The chain uses TRBV6-5 and TRBJ2-7; D is perhaps TRBD1 or TRBD2 (5 bases each). There are 11 residues in the CDR3. Trimming shortened V by 5 bases and J by 10 bases, and 12 bases separated the two germline ends. Germline CDR1 and CDR2: MNHEY and SVGAGI. CDR3 in amino acids: CASSGDGDQYF. The CDR3 nucleotides read TGTGCCAGCAGTGGGGACGGCGACCAGTACTTC.

This clonotype appeared a few times. This chain joins TRBV7-2 and TRBJ2-5, with 8 bases fitting TRBD2. Germline CDR1 and CDR2: SGHTA and FQGNSA. V lost 5 bases, J lost 2 bases, and 4 bases stayed unmatched. The CDR3 consists of 14 residues. CDR3 sequence: CASSTKRGQETQYF. The DNA of the CDR3 is TGTGCCAGCAGCACCAAGCGGGGGCAAGAGACCCAGTACTTC.

The chain combines TRBV5-1 with TRBJ2-7, with 7 positions matching TRBD2. V shed 4 bases and J 1 base; nucleotides not matched to a gene: 8. CDR1 is SGHRS and CDR2 is YFSETQ in the germline V gene. The CDR3 covers 15 residues. Written as DNA, the CDR3 is TGCGCCAGCAGCCAAAATACGGGACTATCCTACGAGCAGTACTTC. As protein: CASSQNTGLSYEQYF.

This clonotype has just a few counts. This chain connects TRBV11-2 to TRBJ2-2, with 7 bases lining up with TRBD1. Germline V gene sequence: CDR1 SGHAT, CDR2 FQNNGV. This CDR3 has 15 residues. V dropped 6 bases and J dropped 5; count of bases not matched to a gene: 9. The CDR3 here is CASRVYRGRTGELFF. The CDR3 DNA follows: TGTGCCAGCAGGGTGTACAGGGGCAGGACCGGGGAGCTGTTTTTT. Complete variable domain (other parts from reference TRBV11-2 and TRBJ2-2): EAGVAQSPRYKIIEKRQSVAFWCNPISGHATLYWYQQILGQGPKLLIQFQNNGVVDDSQLPKDRFSAERLKGVDSTLKIQPAKLEDSAVYLCASRVYRGRTGELFFGEGSRLTVL.

The chain recombines TRBV4-3 with TRBJ2-7; no firm D call. CDR1 and CDR2 from the germline V gene are LGHNA and YSLEER. V was pared by 1 base and J by 2 bases, with 9 bases between. The CDR3 contains 14 residues. As DNA, the CDR3 is TGCGCCAGCAGCCAAGCCATCGGCCCCTACGAGCAGTACTTC. Protein product: CASSQAIGPYEQYF.

This clonotype was observed many times. The gene calls are TRBV2 and TRBJ2-3; 7 bases line up with TRBD1. Germline loops: CDR1 SNHLY, CDR2 FYNNEI. V lost 7 bases, J lost 6 bases, and 16 bases stayed unmatched. This CDR3 has 16 amino acids. The CDR3: CASILDRASKRDTQYF. The CDR3 DNA reads TGTGCCAGCATCCTTGACAGGGCCTCTAAGAGGGATACGCAGTATTTT.

This clonotype was seen a few times. The genes are TRBV7-2 and TRBJ2-5, with D maybe TRBD1 (6 bases). With 4 bases removed from V and 3 bases from J, the gap between germline ends came to 9 bases. Germline V gene lookup returns CDR1 SGHTA and CDR2 FQGNSA. This CDR3 comprises 13 residues. Written as DNA, the CDR3 is TGTGCCAGCAGCTGGGCAGGGGAAGAGACCCAGTACTTC. Amino acid sequence: CASSWAGEETQYF.

Details on this clonotype: It may be a read error: a sequence one base away is much more abundant. The rearrangement uses TRBV6-2 or TRBV6-3 and TRBJ1-5; 8 positions match TRBD1. The CDR3 length is 16 residues. The germline CDR1 and CDR2 sequences are MNHEY and SVGEGT. With 2 bases clipped from V and 8 bases from J, the junction kept 11 bases outside the gene matches. The CDR3 is CASSYGAGGGGKPQHF. In nucleotides, the CDR3 is TGTGCCAGCAGTTACGGGGCAGGGGGCGGAGGTAAGCCCCAGCATTTT.

This clonotype was picked up a small number of times. The chain links TRBV6-5 to TRBJ2-1; 7 bases map to TRBD1. V gave up 0 bases and J gave up 2 bases; unmatched junction bases: 4. The CDR3 length is 16 residues. Germline V CDR1 and CDR2: MNHEY, SVGAGI. The CDR3 protein is CASSYSDRVAYNEQFF. Here the CDR3 DNA reads TGTGCCAGCAGTTACTCCGACAGGGTTGCCTACAATGAGCAGTTCTTC.

The V gene is TRBV28, the J gene TRBJ2-7; 9 bases align to TRBD1. This CDR3 has 13 amino acids. Trimming at V came to 4 bases and at J to 13 bases, leaving 11 bases not matched to a gene. CDR1 is MDHEN and CDR2 is SYDVKM in the germline V gene. The CDR3 reads CASSSSPRDREYF. CDR3 bases: TGTGCCAGCAGTTCGTCGCCAAGGGACAGGGAATACTTC.

V gene TRBV11-2 combines with J gene TRBJ2-3; TRBD2 aligns across 8 bases. The germline V gene has CDR1 SGHAT and CDR2 FQNNGV. Germline trimming cut 2 bases from V and 5 bases from J; bases unmatched to any gene: 9. The CDR3 is 16 amino acids. The CDR3 sequence is CASSLLRGGQRDTQYF. The CDR3 DNA sequence: TGTGCCAGCAGCTTATTACGGGGGGGCCAAAGAGATACGCAGTATTTT.

The rearrangement uses TRBV6-6 and TRBJ2-7; D may be TRBD2 (5 bases). The germline gives CDR1 MNHNY, CDR2 SVGAGI (reference sequence). The CDR3 totals 12 residues. The V end was cut by 8 bases, the J end by 3 bases, with 11 bases between. Here the CDR3 reads CASATRGYEQYF. The CDR3, as DNA: TGTGCCAGCGCCACTCGGGGCTACGAGCAGTACTTC.

This chain joins TRBV5-4 and TRBJ1-2; 7 bases agree with TRBD1. The germline V gene encodes CDR1 SGHNT and CDR2 YYREEE (reference sequence). This CDR3 is 15 amino acids long. The ends lost 4 bases at V and 7 bases at J; junction bases unmatched: 13. For the CDR3, the DNA is TGTGCCAGCAGCGCTCCTCAGGGGGGGCTTCTTGGCTACACCTTC. It is translated as CASSAPQGGLLGYTF. Full variable domain (outside the CDR3, taken from reference TRBV5-4 and TRBJ1-2): ETGVTQSPTHLIKTRGQQVTLRCSSQSGHNTVSWYQQALGQGPQFIFQYYREEENGRGNFPPRFSGLQFPNYSSELNVNALELDDSALYLCASSAPQGGLLGYTFGSGTRLTVV.

J is TRBJ2-2 and V is TRBV5-6, with D maybe TRBD1 (7 bases). CDR1 is SGHDT, CDR2 YYEEEE, per germline. Between the trimmed V and J ends, which lost 4 bases and 3 bases, there was a span of 13 bases. The CDR3 length is 15 residues. The CDR3 DNA sequence: TGTGCCAGCAGCCACGACAGGGAGGACACCGGGGAGCTGTTTTTT. It specifies CASSHDREDTGELFF.

The rearrangement uses TRBV6-2 or TRBV6-3 and TRBJ1-1; D remains ambiguous. This CDR3 is built from 13 residues. The V and J ends lost 10 bases and 5 bases respectively, with 17 bases between them. The V gene's germline CDR1 is MNHEY and CDR2 SVGEGT. The CDR3 protein is CATIRLPRTEAFF. The CDR3 DNA reads as TGTGCCACTATTAGGTTGCCGAGGACTGAAGCTTTCTTT.

V and J are TRBV5-1 and TRBJ2-2; 7 bases fit TRBD1. CDR3 length: 16 amino acids. V lost 2 bases to trimming and J lost 7 bases; unmatched junction nucleotides: 11. Germline V gene data show CDR1 as SGHRS and CDR2 as YFSETQ. CDR3 nucleotide sequence: TGCGCCAGCAGCTTCTCGACGAGACAGGGCATCGGGGAGCTGTTTTTT. It yields the protein CASSFSTRQGIGELFF.

This clonotype came up a few times. The rearrangement uses TRBV12-3 or TRBV12-4 and TRBJ2-7, with TRBD2 matching over 10 bases. The CDR3 spans 15 residues. Trimming at V came to 3 bases and at J to 6 bases, leaving 8 bases not matched to a gene. In DNA, the CDR3 is TGTGCCAGCAGTTTCGGTCCGCTAGCGGGAGTCGAGCAGTACTTC. Translation gives CASSFGPLAGVEQYF.

J is TRBJ2-7 and V is TRBV30; D may be TRBD2 (7 bases). Trimming shortened V by 0 bases and J by 0 bases, and 15 bases separated the two germline ends. The germline V gene has CDR1 GTSNPN and CDR2 SVGIG (reference sequence). The CDR3 is 16 amino acids. CDR3 nucleotide sequence: TGTGCCTGGAGTGTACGGGGGGCAGGGAGCTCCTACGAGCAGTACTTC. As protein: CAWSVRGAGSSYEQYF.

The chain joins TRBV7-8 to TRBJ2-2; D remains unclear. The CDR3 runs to 13 residues. CDR1 SGHVS and CDR2 FQNEAQ come from the germline V gene. V was pared by 5 bases and J by 6 bases, with 10 bases between. CDR3 sequence reads: CASSVSGSGELFF. The CDR3 bases are TGTGCCAGCAGCGTGTCGGGTTCCGGGGAGCTGTTTTTT.

The sample holds a few counts of this clonotype. This chain links TRBV5-1 with TRBJ2-3; 7 bases are shared with TRBD2. This CDR3 comprises 15 residues. Germline V gene lookup returns CDR1 SGHRS and CDR2 YFSETQ. With 4 bases clipped from V and 1 base from J, the junction kept 6 bases outside the gene matches. The CDR3 DNA reads as TGCGCCAGCAGCCGTACTGGGGGGGGCACAGATACGCAGTATTTT. This sequence encodes CASSRTGGGTDTQYF.

This clonotype was picked up many times. The chain combines TRBV5-1 with TRBJ2-3; D gene ambiguous. Trimming pared 2 bases from V and 7 bases from J, leaving 11 bases between. CDR1 is SGHRS, CDR2 YFSETQ, per germline. The CDR3 is 13 residues long. The CDR3 DNA follows: TGCGCCAGCAGCTTCAGCCTAGAAAATACGCAGTATTTT. This encodes CASSFSLENTQYF.

This clonotype was seen more than once but under ten times. The V call is TRBV5-1, the J call TRBJ2-2; 7 nucleotides align to TRBD2. Losses at the gene ends were 6 bases for V and 6 bases for J; bases not matched to a gene: 8. The CDR3 runs 14 residues. Germline CDR1 SGHRS, CDR2 YFSETQ. CDR3 nucleotide sequence: TGCGCCAGCACCGTCGGGGGGACCCCCGGGGAGCTGTTTTTT. As protein: CASTVGGTPGELFF.

This clonotype was observed a few times. One junction end does not reproduce the germline sequence, and a read error may be involved. The CDR3 spells CASSQAGTSGLGLRHF. The CDR3 bases are TGTGCCAGCAGCCAAGCAGGGACTAGCGGTCTTGGGTTGCGACACTTC. The rearrangement links TRBV3-1 to TRBJ2-7; 11 nucleotides align to TRBD2. Germline V gene lookup returns CDR1 LGHDT and CDR2 YNNKEL (reference sequence). This CDR3 has 16 residues.